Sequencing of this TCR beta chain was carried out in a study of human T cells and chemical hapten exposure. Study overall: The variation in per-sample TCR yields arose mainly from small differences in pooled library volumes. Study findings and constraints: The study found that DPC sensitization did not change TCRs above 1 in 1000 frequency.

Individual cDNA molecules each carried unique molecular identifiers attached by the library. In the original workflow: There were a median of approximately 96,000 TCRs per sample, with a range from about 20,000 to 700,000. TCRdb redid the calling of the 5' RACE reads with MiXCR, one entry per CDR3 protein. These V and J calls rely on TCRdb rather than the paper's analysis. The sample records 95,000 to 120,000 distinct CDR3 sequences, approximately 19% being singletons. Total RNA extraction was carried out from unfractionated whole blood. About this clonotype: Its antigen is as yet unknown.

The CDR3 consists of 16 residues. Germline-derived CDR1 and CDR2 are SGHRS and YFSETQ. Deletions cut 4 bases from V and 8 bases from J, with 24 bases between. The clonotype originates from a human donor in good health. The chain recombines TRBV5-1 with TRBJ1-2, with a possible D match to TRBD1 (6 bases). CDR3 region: CASSPEGGGAVRGYTF. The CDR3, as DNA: TGCGCCAGCAGCCCCGAGGGGGGGGGCGCGGTAAGGGGCTACACCTTC. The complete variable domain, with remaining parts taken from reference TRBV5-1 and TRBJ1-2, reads KAGVTQTPRYLIKTRGQQVTLSCSPISGHRSVSWYQQTPGQGLQFLFEYFSETQRNKGNFPGRFSGRQFSNSRSEMNVSTLELGDSALYLCASSPEGGGAVRGYTFGSGTRLTVV.